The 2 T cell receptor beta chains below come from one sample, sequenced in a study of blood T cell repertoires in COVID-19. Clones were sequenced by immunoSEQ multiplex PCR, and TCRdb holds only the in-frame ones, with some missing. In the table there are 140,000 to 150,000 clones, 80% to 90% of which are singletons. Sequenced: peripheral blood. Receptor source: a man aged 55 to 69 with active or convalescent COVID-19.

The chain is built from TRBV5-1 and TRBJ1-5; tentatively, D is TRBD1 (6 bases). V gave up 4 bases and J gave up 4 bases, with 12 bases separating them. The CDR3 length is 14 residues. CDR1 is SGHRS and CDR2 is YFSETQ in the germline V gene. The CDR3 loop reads CASSPGGQNQPQHF. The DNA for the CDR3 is TGCGCCAGCAGCCCCGGCGGACAGAATCAGCCCCAGCATTTT.

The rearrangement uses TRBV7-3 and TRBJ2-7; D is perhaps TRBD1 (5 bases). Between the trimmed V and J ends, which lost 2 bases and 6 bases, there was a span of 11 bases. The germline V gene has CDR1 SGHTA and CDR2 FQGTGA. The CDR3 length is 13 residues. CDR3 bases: TGTGCCAGCAGCTTACAGGGTTTTTCCGAGCAGTACTTC. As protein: CASSLQGFSEQYF.